These 17 T cell receptor beta chains were sequenced from one sample in a study of blood T cell repertoires in COVID-19. The method was immunoSEQ multiplex PCR; TCRdb's version includes in-frame clones alone and lacks a portion of them. Of 250,000 to 300,000 clones in the sample, 70% to 90% were seen once. Sequencing input: PBMCs or T cells enriched from blood (not recorded which). These receptors were obtained from a woman aged 45-65 years who had recovered from COVID-19.

The chain combines TRBV18 with TRBJ1-4; no firm D call. The CDR3 spans 15 residues. Germline V gene lookup returns CDR1 KGHSH and CDR2 LQKENI. Trimming stripped 3 bases from V and 0 bases from J, with 8 bases between. The CDR3 DNA reads as TGTGCCAGCTCACCGAGGATAGCAACTAATGAAAAACTGTTTTTT. Its translation is CASSPRIATNEKLFF.

The chain joins TRBV7-6 to TRBJ1-3; TRBD1 might be the D (5 bases). The ends were cut back, 4 bases at V and 0 bases at J, with 13 bases in the middle. This CDR3 is 16 amino acids long. The germline gives CDR1 SGHVS, CDR2 FNYEAQ. This CDR3 reads CASSSFDSDSGNTIYF. The CDR3 nucleotides read TGTGCCAGCAGCTCTTTCGACAGTGACTCTGGAAACACCATATATTTT.

The rearrangement links TRBV6-5 to TRBJ1-4; 9 positions match TRBD1. Trimming cost V 4 bases and J 7 bases; bases outside gene matches: 4. The germline gives CDR1 MNHEY, CDR2 SVGAGI. The CDR3 totals 14 residues. The CDR3 DNA follows: TGTGCCAGCAGTTCCGGGACAGGGACTGAAAAACTGTTTTTT. Translating gives CASSSGTGTEKLFF.

This rearrangement joins TRBV4-1 to TRBJ1-5, with TRBD1 matching over 8 bases. V dropped 3 bases and J dropped 2; count of bases not matched to a gene: 0. Per the germline V gene, CDR1 is MGHRA and CDR2 is YSYEKL. The CDR3 extends over 14 amino acids. The CDR3 nucleotides read TGCGCCAGCAGCCAGACAGGGGGCAATCAGCCCCAGCATTTT. It translates to CASSQTGGNQPQHF.

J is TRBJ1-2 and V is TRBV25-1; D might be TRBD1 (6 bases). CDR3 length: 16 residues. Germline V CDR1 and CDR2: MGHDK, SYGVNS. The V end lost 4 bases, the J end lost 8 bases, and 23 bases lay between the germline ends. This CDR3 reads CASSVGEGTNPGGYTF. For the CDR3, the DNA is TGTGCCAGCAGTGTGGGTGAAGGGACAAACCCCGGGGGCTACACCTTC.

This chain uses TRBV19 with TRBJ1-2; TRBD1 matches at 9 bases. The V segment lost 2 bases and the J segment 5 bases; nucleotides outside the gene matches: 15. Germline CDR1 reads LNHDA; CDR2 reads SQIVND (reference sequence). CDR3 size: 18 residues. CDR3 in amino acids: CASSIIAAGQGLDYGYTF. CDR3 coding DNA: TGTGCCAGTAGTATAATAGCCGCTGGACAGGGGTTGGATTATGGCTACACCTTC.

This clone was seen only once. J is TRBJ1-4 and V is TRBV3-1 (or the pseudogene TRBV3-2); D is unresolved. The germline V gene encodes CDR1 LGHDT and CDR2 YNNKEL (reference sequence). The ends were cut back, 1 base at V and 5 bases at J, with 11 bases in the middle. This CDR3 region has 15 residues. Here the CDR3 reads CASSQGWQKNEKLFF. CDR3 coding DNA: TGTGCCAGCAGCCAAGGGTGGCAGAAGAATGAAAAACTGTTTTTT.

The V call is TRBV5-6, the J call TRBJ2-5, with a possible D match to TRBD2 (5 bases). The CDR3 loop spans 13 amino acids. Germline V CDR1 and CDR2: SGHDT, YYEEEE. The V end was cut by 5 bases, the J end by 2 bases, with 10 bases between. The chain's CDR3 is CASSARGQETQYF. CDR3 bases: TGTGCCAGCAGTGCCCGGGGTCAAGAGACCCAGTACTTC.

V gene TRBV10-3 combines with J gene TRBJ1-1; 7 bases line up with TRBD1. The CDR3 extends over 15 amino acids. The trim removed 6 bases at V and 1 base at J, leaving 8 bases unmatched. Germline V gene data show CDR1 as ENHRY and CDR2 as SYGVKD. CDR3 sequence reads: CAIRTGTATNTEAFF. DNA for the CDR3: TGTGCCATCAGGACCGGGACAGCTACGAACACTGAAGCTTTCTTT.

The chain links TRBV12-5 to TRBJ1-1; possible D gene TRBD1, 6 bases. The CDR3 is made up of 16 amino acids. Per germline, CDR1 LGHNT and CDR2 FRNRAP. Between the trimmed V and J ends, which lost 0 bases and 3 bases, there was a span of 14 bases. For the CDR3, the DNA is TGTGCTAGTGGTTTGGTAGTTGGGGGGGCTGACACTGAAGCTTTCTTT. This translates into CASGLVVGGADTEAFF.

The chain is built from TRBV6-1 and TRBJ2-3; possibly TRBD2 for D (7 bases). In germline, CDR1 is MNHNS, CDR2 SASEGT. The CDR3 has 16 amino acids. With 6 bases removed from V and 2 bases from J, the gap between germline ends came to 18 bases. The CDR3 region is CASRERGGWATDTQYF. CDR3 DNA: TGTGCCAGCAGGGAAAGGGGGGGGTGGGCCACAGATACGCAGTATTTT.

The chain links TRBV28 to TRBJ2-7; 12 positions match TRBD2. Germline V gene sequence: CDR1 MDHEN, CDR2 SYDVKM. The CDR3 is 16 amino acids. Losses at the gene ends were 7 bases for V and 2 bases for J; bases not matched to a gene: 9. CDR3 DNA: TGTGCCAGCACGGGTCCCCGGACTAGCGGGGCCTACGAGCAGTACTTC. Its protein product is CASTGPRTSGAYEQYF.

This chain links TRBV27 with TRBJ1-6, with 7 nucleotides matching TRBD1. CDR3 size: 15 residues. The J segment lost 5 bases and the V segment lost 2 bases, leaving 3 bases of the junction unmatched. The germline V gene has CDR1 MNHEY and CDR2 SMNVEV (reference sequence). The CDR3 coding sequence is TGTGCCAGCAGTTTACGGGACAGTAATAATTCACCCCTCCACTTT. The encoded protein is CASSLRDSNNSPLHF.

This rearrangement joins TRBV6-6 to TRBJ2-7; D is perhaps TRBD2 (6 bases). V was pared by 8 bases and J by 3 bases, with 11 bases between. The CDR3 covers 12 residues. Per germline, CDR1 MNHNY and CDR2 SVGAGI (reference sequence). The CDR3 bases are TGTGCCAGCGGGACTCAGATCTACGAGCAGTACTTC. This translates into CASGTQIYEQYF.

The J gene is TRBJ2-1, the V gene TRBV2, with TRBD2 matching over 7 bases. Germline assignment: CDR1 SNHLY and CDR2 FYNNEI. The V and J ends lost 3 bases and 2 bases, in that order; junction bases with no gene match: 7. This CDR3 is 16 amino acids long. CDR3 sequence: CASSELRLAAYNEQFF. CDR3 DNA: TGTGCCAGCAGTGAGTTGAGGCTAGCGGCCTACAATGAGCAGTTCTTC. Full variable domain (missing parts from reference TRBV2 and TRBJ2-1): EPEVTQTPSHQVTQMGQEVILRCVPISNHLYFYWYRQILGQKVEFLVSFYNNEISEKSEIFDDQFSVERPDGSNFTLKIRSTKLEDSAMYFCASSELRLAAYNEQFFGPGTRLTVL.

CDR3 DNA: TGTGCCAGCTCACTAAGCTTCTACGAGCAGTACTTC. This codes for CASSLSFYEQYF. The chain joins TRBV18 to TRBJ2-7, with D unresolved. Germline V lookup: CDR1 KGHSH, CDR2 LQKENI. V was pared by 4 bases and J by 3 bases, with 7 bases between. This CDR3 has 12 residues.

The chain employs TRBV5-1 and TRBJ1-1; D remains ambiguous. Germline CDR1 and CDR2: SGHRS and YFSETQ. This CDR3 spans 16 amino acids. The germline V and J ends were trimmed by 2 bases and 0 bases, with 14 bases remaining between them. CDR3 DNA sequence: TGCGCCAGCAGCTTCGACGGGTATATTATGAACACTGAAGCTTTCTTT. Translated, it gives CASSFDGYIMNTEAFF.